This T cell receptor beta chain was captured by sequencing in a study of blood T cell repertoires in COVID-19. The wider study: Some COVID-19 samples were acute and others convalescent; all came from the United States, Italy and Spain. In each case, the material was cDNA or gDNA derived from T cells, B-cell-depleted T cells, or PBMCs.

CDR1 is SGDLS, CDR2 YYNGEE, per germline. This CDR3 is 17 amino acids long. Trimming at V came to 6 bases and at J to 3 bases, leaving 7 bases not matched to a gene. How the authors handled the data: Amplified reference gene primers provided the basis for estimating nucleated cell counts. Sequencing was performed with immunoSEQ multiplex PCR; in TCRdb, only in-frame clones are kept and a portion is missing. V, J and clone size are those of that table, while D and trimming were read from the DNA. Seen here are about 200,000 clones, around nine tenths observed once, and the top ten hold under 2%. The receptor was derived from a man between 18 and 29 years old with active or convalescent COVID-19. Input material: peripheral blood. J is TRBJ2-2 and V is TRBV9; the match to TRBD2 covers 14 bases. The CDR3 region has the DNA TGTGCCAGCAAAAGAGGACTAGCGGGGGGTGACACCGGGGAGCTGTTTTTT. As protein: CASKRGLAGGDTGELFF. Combining the CDR3 with reference TRBV9 and TRBJ2-2 gives the whole variable domain DSGVTQTPKHLITATGQRVTLRCSPRSGDLSVYWYQQSLDQGLQFLIQYYNGEERAKGNILERFSAQQFPDLHSELNLSSLELGDSALYFCASKRGLAGGDTGELFFGEGSRLTVL.